These 7 T cell receptor beta chains were all obtained from the same sample, sequenced in a study of cytomegalovirus exposure and HLA in healthy donors. Generated by immunoSEQ multiplex PCR, the TCRdb table keeps only in-frame clones and is missing some. The table records approximately 210,000 clones, approximately 85% of them present only once. The specimen sequenced was PBMCs. All receptors come from a woman aged 18-29 years in good health and CMV-seronegative.

A note on this clone: The sample has other DNA sequences that encode this CDR3 too. The CDR3 sequence is CASSPQGYSNQPQHF. As DNA, the CDR3 is TGTGCCAGCAGTCCCCAGGGGTATAGCAATCAGCCCCAGCATTTT. The chain links TRBV6-1 to TRBJ1-5; tentative D call: TRBD1 (6 bases). The V end lost 5 bases, the J end lost 0 bases, and 11 bases lay between the germline ends. The CDR3 runs to 15 residues. Per germline, CDR1 MNHNS and CDR2 SASEGT.

This clone was picked up a small number of times. The V call is TRBV2, the J call TRBJ2-7, with 9 bases identical to TRBD1. The CDR3 extends over 15 amino acids. V dropped 6 bases and J dropped 1; count of bases not matched to a gene: 7. The germline gives CDR1 SNHLY, CDR2 FYNNEI. The DNA for the CDR3 is TGTGCCAGCAGGGGGACAGGGAGGGGGTCCTACGAGCAGTACTTC. Its protein product is CASRGTGRGSYEQYF.

The chain employs TRBV25-1 and TRBJ2-3; the match to TRBD2 covers 12 bases. The V gene end was trimmed by 10 bases and the J gene end by 2 bases; junction bases not matched to a gene: 4. The CDR3 contains 14 residues. Germline V gene sequence: CDR1 MGHDK, CDR2 SYGVNS. CDR3: CAKTSGRHTDTQYF. The CDR3 DNA reads TGTGCCAAAACTAGCGGGAGGCACACAGATACGCAGTATTTT.

The gene calls are TRBV28 and TRBJ2-1, with 11 bases identical to TRBD2. Trimming cost V 4 bases and J 10 bases; bases outside gene matches: 6. Germline loops: CDR1 MDHEN, CDR2 SYDVKM. The CDR3 is made up of 14 amino acids. The CDR3 region is CASSYSGGAWEQFF. For the CDR3, the DNA is TGTGCCAGCAGTTATAGCGGGGGGGCCTGGGAGCAGTTCTTC.

The chain links TRBV5-4 to TRBJ2-1; 10 bases align to TRBD2. Germline assignment: CDR1 SGHNT and CDR2 YYREEE (reference sequence). V was clipped by 2 bases and J by 1 base; unmatched bases: 9. The CDR3 has 18 residues. The CDR3 reads CASSFDPHSGRSYNEQFF. The CDR3 DNA is TGTGCCAGCAGCTTCGATCCCCATAGCGGGAGGTCCTACAATGAGCAGTTCTTC.

This clone appeared a single time. This rearrangement joins TRBV19 to TRBJ2-3, with D uncertain. The germline CDR1 and CDR2 sequences are LNHDA and SQIVND (reference sequence). The CDR3 is 13 residues long. V shed 8 bases and J shed 1 base, with 10 bases lying between them. The CDR3 is CASGPQGTDTQYF. The CDR3 nucleotides are TGTGCCAGTGGGCCGCAGGGCACAGATACGCAGTATTTT.

This rearrangement joins TRBV27 to TRBJ2-3; 7 bases align to TRBD2. Germline V gene data show CDR1 as MNHEY and CDR2 as SMNVEV (reference sequence). The CDR3 has 14 residues. V shed 3 bases and J 6 bases; nucleotides not matched to a gene: 6. The CDR3 sequence is CASSLWGGLDTQYF. The CDR3 DNA is TGTGCCAGCAGTTTGTGGGGGGGTCTGGATACGCAGTATTTT.